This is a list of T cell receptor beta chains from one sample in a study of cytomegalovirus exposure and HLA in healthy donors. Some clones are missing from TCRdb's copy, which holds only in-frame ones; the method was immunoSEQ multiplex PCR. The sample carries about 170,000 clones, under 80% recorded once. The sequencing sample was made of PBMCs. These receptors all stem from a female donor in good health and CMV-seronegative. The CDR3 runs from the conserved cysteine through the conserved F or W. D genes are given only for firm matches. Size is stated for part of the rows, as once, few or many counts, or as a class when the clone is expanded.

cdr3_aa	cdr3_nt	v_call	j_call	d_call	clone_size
CSVEVAGSNQPQHF	TGCAGCGTTGAAGTGGCGGGCAGCAATCAGCCCCAGCATTTT	TRBV29-1	TRBJ1-5	NA	once
CAWSVEADYGYTF	TGTGCCTGGAGTGTAGAGGCAGACTATGGCTACACCTTC	TRBV30	TRBJ1-2	NA	NA
CASSQDVAGQETQYF	TGTGCCAGCAGCCAAGATGTAGCGGGACAAGAGACCCAGTACTTC	TRBV4-2	TRBJ2-5	TRBD2	NA
CASSPIRLAAISYEQYF	TGTGCCAGCAGCCCGATCCGGCTAGCGGCGATCTCCTACGAGCAGTACTTC	TRBV11-2	TRBJ2-7	TRBD2	NA
CASSYSGQRSQPQHF	TGTGCCAGCAGTTACTCGGGGCAGAGGAGCCAGCCCCAGCATTTT	TRBV6-5	TRBJ1-5	NA	NA
CASSLGTGGIYEQYF	TGTGCCAGCAGCTTAGGGACAGGGGGAATCTACGAGCAGTACTTC	TRBV7-6	TRBJ2-7	TRBD1	NA
CASSLGRGEYNSPLHF	TGTGCCAGCAGTTTAGGCAGGGGCGAATATAATTCACCCCTCCACTTT	TRBV27	TRBJ1-6	NA	NA
CASTNRVTNEKLFF	TGTGCCAGCACCAACAGGGTTACTAATGAAAAACTGTTTTTT	TRBV6-1	TRBJ1-4	NA	NA
CASSQPGQGLSYEQYF	TGTGCCAGCTCACAACCGGGACAGGGACTCTCCTACGAGCAGTACTTC	TRBV18	TRBJ2-7	TRBD1	NA
CASSRLAENTGELFF	TGTGCCAGCAGCCGACTAGCGGAGAACACCGGGGAGCTGTTTTTT	TRBV7-6	TRBJ2-2	TRBD2	NA
CASSPTGNTEAFF	TGTGCCAGCAGCCCGACAGGGAACACTGAAGCTTTCTTT	TRBV7-3	TRBJ1-1	NA	NA
CASSSKTAGQGADTQYF	TGTGCCAGCAGCTCTAAAACTGCGGGACAGGGAGCAGATACGCAGTATTTT	TRBV28	TRBJ2-3	TRBD1	NA
CAWSILRTSGGPETQYF	TGTGCCTGGAGTATCCTGAGGACTAGCGGGGGGCCGGAGACCCAGTACTTC	TRBV30	TRBJ2-5	TRBD2	NA
CASSVDRGNTEAFF	TGTGCCAGCAGTGTGGACAGGGGGAACACTGAAGCTTTCTTT	TRBV6-1	TRBJ1-1	TRBD1	NA
CASSQNGPGGNTEAFF	TGCGCCAGCAGCCAAAATGGACCCGGGGGGAACACTGAAGCTTTCTTT	TRBV4-3	TRBJ1-1	NA	NA
CASSSPRDRGHYGYTF	TGTGCCAGCAGCTCCCCCCGGGACAGAGGACACTATGGCTACACCTTC	TRBV7-8	TRBJ1-2	TRBD1	few
CASSFVGLPTLYEQYF	TGTGCCAGCAGCTTCGTTGGACTCCCCACCCTCTACGAGCAGTACTTC	TRBV5-4	TRBJ2-7	NA	NA
CASSYGPGTGSYEQYF	TGTGCCAGCAGTTATGGTCCCGGGACAGGGTCCTACGAGCAGTACTTC	TRBV6-6	TRBJ2-7	TRBD1	few
CASSLGGGVETQYF	TGTGCCAGCAGCCTCGGGGGGGGCGTGGAGACCCAGTACTTC	TRBV7-2	TRBJ2-5	TRBD2	few
CASKGQGDTGELFF	TGTGCCAGCAAGGGACAGGGGGACACCGGGGAGCTGTTTTTT	TRBV6-4	TRBJ2-2	TRBD1	NA
CASRGAATDTQYF	TGTGCCAGCAGGGGGGCAGCTACAGATACGCAGTATTTT	TRBV27	TRBJ2-3	NA	few
CASSSQKMWNTEAFF	TGTGCCAGCAGTTCACAAAAGATGTGGAACACTGAAGCTTTCTTT	TRBV28	TRBJ1-1	NA	NA
CASSQPRGQGITGELFF	TGCGCCAGCAGCCAACCCCGCGGACAGGGGATTACCGGGGAGCTGTTTTTT	TRBV4-3	TRBJ2-2	TRBD1	once
CASCGRGRVCEQYF	TGTGCCAGTTGTGGCAGGGGCAGGGTTTGCGAGCAGTACTTC	TRBV5-6	TRBJ2-7	NA	once
CASSPKGQRHNEQFF	TGTGCCAGCAGCCCAAAGGGACAGAGACATAATGAGCAGTTCTTC	TRBV6-6	TRBJ2-1	TRBD1	NA
CASSLVAQSQITDTQYF	TGCGCCAGCAGCTTGGTTGCCCAAAGCCAAATAACGGATACGCAGTATTTT	TRBV5-1	TRBJ2-3	NA	NA
CASSLVGQGGSTEAFF	TGTGCCAGCAGCTTAGTCGGTCAGGGTGGCTCCACTGAAGCTTTCTTT	TRBV7-2	TRBJ1-1	NA	NA
CASRSLFLISGATDTQYF	TGTGCCAGCAGAAGCCTCTTTTTAATTAGCGGGGCCACAGATACGCAGTATTTT	TRBV28	TRBJ2-3	TRBD2	few
CASSGAGVSTDTQYF	TGCGCCAGCAGTGGGGCGGGGGTGAGCACAGATACGCAGTATTTT	TRBV5-1	TRBJ2-3	TRBD2	NA
CASSLRAAQETQYF	TGTGCCAGCAGCTTAAGAGCGGCCCAAGAGACCCAGTACTTC	TRBV7-3	TRBJ2-5	NA	NA
CASSFPDSLYEQYF	TGTGCCAGCAGCTTCCCGGACAGCCTCTACGAGCAGTACTTC	TRBV7-3	TRBJ2-7	NA	NA
CASSNRHSSGANVLTF	TGTGCCAGCAGTAACAGACACAGCTCTGGGGCCAACGTCCTGACTTTC	TRBV6-4	TRBJ2-6	NA	NA
CASSQGAGASDTQYF	TGTGCCAGCAGTCAAGGGGCGGGAGCCTCAGATACGCAGTATTTT	TRBV27	TRBJ2-3	TRBD2	NA
CASSPRTGSTEQYF	TGTGCCAGCAGCCCCCGGACAGGGTCTACCGAGCAGTACTTC	TRBV6-1	TRBJ2-7	TRBD1	NA
CASSLQWGLGGTDTQYF	TGTGCCAGCAGCCTTCAGTGGGGGCTGGGTGGCACAGATACGCAGTATTTT	TRBV7-2	TRBJ2-3	NA	NA
CASSAGTSGPSSTDTQYF	TGTGCCAGCAGTGCTGGGACTAGCGGGCCCTCTAGCACAGATACGCAGTATTTT	TRBV2	TRBJ2-3	TRBD2	NA
CASSDPGTGYYEQYF	TGTGCCAGCTCAGACCCCGGGACAGGGTACTACGAGCAGTACTTC	TRBV18	TRBJ2-7	TRBD1	NA
CASGRAGLGNEQFF	TGTGCTAGTGGCCGAGCGGGACTCGGCAATGAGCAGTTCTTC	TRBV12-5	TRBJ2-1	TRBD2	few
CASSLVPRAGGTEKLFF	TGTGCCAGCAGCTTAGTCCCCCGGGCAGGGGGCACGGAAAAACTGTTTTTT	TRBV7-2	TRBJ1-4	TRBD1	NA
CASSRPGGNEKLFF	TGTGCCAGCTCGAGACCCGGGGGTAATGAAAAACTGTTTTTT	TRBV18	TRBJ1-4	NA	NA
CASSLYRQGYSNQPQHF	TGTGCCAGCAGTTTATATCGCCAGGGTTATAGCAATCAGCCCCAGCATTTT	TRBV28	TRBJ1-5	NA	NA
CASSFIGTGIDIYYEQYF	TGTGCCAGCAGCTTTATCGGGACAGGGATTGATATTTACTACGAGCAGTACTTC	TRBV7-8	TRBJ2-7	TRBD1	once
CATSSQPGQGGRNSPLHF	TGTGCCACCAGCAGCCAGCCGGGACAGGGGGGGAGGAATTCACCCCTCCACTTT	TRBV15	TRBJ1-6	TRBD1	NA
CASSLGRQPGEQYF	TGTGCCAGCAGCTTGGGCAGGCAGCCTGGCGAGCAGTACTTC	TRBV5-4	TRBJ2-7	NA	NA
CASSYGTGGIGTETQYF	TGTGCCAGCAGCTACGGGACAGGGGGCATCGGGACGGAGACCCAGTACTTC	TRBV5-8	TRBJ2-5	TRBD1	NA
CAISEMAGVQPQHF	TGTGCCATCAGTGAGATGGCAGGGGTACAGCCCCAGCATTTT	TRBV10-3	TRBJ1-5	NA	NA
CASSLVAGGSYEQYF	TGTGCCAGCAGCTTAGTTGCAGGGGGCTCCTACGAGCAGTACTTC	TRBV7-6	TRBJ2-7	TRBD1	NA
CASSLDRGNQPQHF	TGTGCCAGCAGCCTGGACAGGGGCAATCAGCCCCAGCATTTT	TRBV7-6	TRBJ1-5	TRBD1	NA
CASSTRTGVRDTQYF	TGTGCCAGTAGTACCCGGACGGGGGTTAGGGATACGCAGTATTTT	TRBV19	TRBJ2-3	NA	NA
CAISETGTGLHEQYF	TGTGCCATCAGTGAAACCGGGACAGGGTTACACGAGCAGTACTTC	TRBV10-3	TRBJ2-7	TRBD1	NA
CASSRTPGQGIRGAFF	TGTGCCAGTAGCCGGACCCCGGGACAGGGGATTCGTGGAGCTTTCTTT	TRBV19	TRBJ1-1	TRBD1	NA
CASSTDRGITGELFF	TGTGCCAGCAGCACGGACAGGGGGATCACCGGGGAGCTGTTTTTT	TRBV11-2	TRBJ2-2	TRBD1	NA
CASTKQGAGQPQHF	TGTGCCAGTACCAAACAGGGGGCTGGACAGCCCCAGCATTTT	TRBV19	TRBJ1-5	TRBD1	NA
CASNTQETGPNEQYF	TGTGCCAGCAATACCCAGGAGACAGGGCCCAACGAGCAGTACTTC	TRBV28	TRBJ2-7	TRBD1	NA